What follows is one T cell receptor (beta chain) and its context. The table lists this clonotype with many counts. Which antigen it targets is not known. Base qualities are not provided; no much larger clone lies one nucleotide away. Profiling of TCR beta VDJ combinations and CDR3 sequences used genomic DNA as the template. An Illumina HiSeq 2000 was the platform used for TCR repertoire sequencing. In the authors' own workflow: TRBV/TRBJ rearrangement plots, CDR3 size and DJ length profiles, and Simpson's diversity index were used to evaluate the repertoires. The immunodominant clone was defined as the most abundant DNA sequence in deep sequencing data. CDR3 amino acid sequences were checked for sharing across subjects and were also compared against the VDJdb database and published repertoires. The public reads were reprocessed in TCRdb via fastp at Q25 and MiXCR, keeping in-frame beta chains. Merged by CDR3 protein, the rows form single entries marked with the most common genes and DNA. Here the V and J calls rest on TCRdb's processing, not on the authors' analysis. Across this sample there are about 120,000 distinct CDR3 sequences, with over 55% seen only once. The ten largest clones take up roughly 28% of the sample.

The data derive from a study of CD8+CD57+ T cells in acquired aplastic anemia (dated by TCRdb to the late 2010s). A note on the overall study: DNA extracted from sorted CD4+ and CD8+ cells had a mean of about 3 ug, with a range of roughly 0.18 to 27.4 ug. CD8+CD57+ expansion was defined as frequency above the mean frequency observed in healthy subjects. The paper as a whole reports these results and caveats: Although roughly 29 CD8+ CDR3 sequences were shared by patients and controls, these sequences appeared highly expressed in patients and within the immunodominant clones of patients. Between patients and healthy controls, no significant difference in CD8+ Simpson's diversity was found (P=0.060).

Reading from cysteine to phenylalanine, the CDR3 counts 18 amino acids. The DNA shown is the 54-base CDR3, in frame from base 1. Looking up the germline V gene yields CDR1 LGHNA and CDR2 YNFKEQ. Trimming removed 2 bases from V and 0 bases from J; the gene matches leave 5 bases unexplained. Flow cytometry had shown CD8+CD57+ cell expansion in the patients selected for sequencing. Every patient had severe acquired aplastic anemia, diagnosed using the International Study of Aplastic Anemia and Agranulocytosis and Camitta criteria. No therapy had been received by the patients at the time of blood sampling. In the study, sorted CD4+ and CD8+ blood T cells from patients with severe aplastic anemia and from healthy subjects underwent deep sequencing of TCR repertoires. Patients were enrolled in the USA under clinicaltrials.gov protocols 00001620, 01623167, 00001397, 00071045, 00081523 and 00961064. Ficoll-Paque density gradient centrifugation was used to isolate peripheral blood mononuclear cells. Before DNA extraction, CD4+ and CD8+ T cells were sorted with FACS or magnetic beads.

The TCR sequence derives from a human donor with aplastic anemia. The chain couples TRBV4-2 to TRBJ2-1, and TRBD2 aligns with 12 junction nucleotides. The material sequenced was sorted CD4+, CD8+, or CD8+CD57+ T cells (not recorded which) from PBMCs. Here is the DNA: TGTGCCAGCAGCCAAACTAGCGGGAGGACCATCTCCTACAATGAGCAGTTCTTC. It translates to CASSQTSGRTISYNEQFF.